The rows below give T cell receptor beta chains drawn from one sample of a study of CD8 T cells in ankylosing spondylitis. TCRdb ran MiXCR on the 5' RACE reads and lists one entry per CDR3 protein. The data contain 200,000 to 250,000 distinct CDR3 sequences, around a quarter of them seen just once; the ten biggest clones take up about 6.9%. The sample taken for sequencing was blood, either unsorted or a sorted T cell fraction (not recorded which). All receptors derive from a male donor with ankylosing spondylitis or in good health (not recorded which). Each CDR3 is given with its conserved first and last residue. The D gene is left open where the match is weak. Clone sizes are given selectively: once, few, many, or a class where the clone is expanded.

D gene	clone size	V gene	J gene	CDR3 DNA	CDR3 protein
NA	NA	TRBV10-3	TRBJ1-6	TGTGCCATCAGTGAGAGGACAGCAGATAATTCACCCCTCCACTTT	CAISERTADNSPLHF
TRBD2	NA	TRBV5-4	TRBJ2-1	TGTGCCAGCAGCCCACCCCTTGGGACTAGCGGGAGGAGAAGTGAGCAGTTCTTC	CASSPPLGTSGRRSEQFF
NA	NA	TRBV20-1	TRBJ2-3	TGCAGTGCACCGGACACGAGCACAGATACGCAGTATTTT	CSAPDTSTDTQYF
NA	NA	TRBV18	TRBJ1-1	TGTGCCAGCTCACCAATGACAGGTGTGGACACTGAAGCTTTCTTT	CASSPMTGVDTEAFF
TRBD2	many	TRBV9	TRBJ2-7	TGTGCCAGCAGCCCTAGGGGACTAGCGGGAGACGAGCAGTACTTC	CASSPRGLAGDEQYF
TRBD2	NA	TRBV5-1	TRBJ2-1	TGCGCCAGCAGCTTGGTGGAGACTAGCTGGGTTGAGCAGTTCTTC	CASSLVETSWVEQFF
TRBD1	few	TRBV30	TRBJ1-1	TGTGCCTGGAGTGTCGGGAGGGGGCTGACTGAAGCTTTCTTT	CAWSVGRGLTEAFF
NA	many	TRBV7-3	TRBJ2-1	TGTGCCAGCAGCGCAAGCTCCTACAATGAGCAGTTCTTC	CASSASSYNEQFF
TRBD2	NA	TRBV20-1	TRBJ2-3	TGCAGTGCTAGAGGACTAGCTACAGATACGCAGTATTTT	CSARGLATDTQYF
NA	many	TRBV5-1	TRBJ2-7	TGCGCCAGCAGCTTGTCAGGTAACGAGCAGTACTTC	CASSLSGNEQYF
TRBD1	NA	TRBV27	TRBJ1-5	TGTGCCAGCAGCCCAACCGGACAGGTTAGAGATCAGCCCCAGCATTTT	CASSPTGQVRDQPQHF
NA	few	TRBV2	TRBJ1-1	TGTGCCAGCATGGGACAAGTGAACACTGAAGCTTTCTTT	CASMGQVNTEAFF
TRBD1	NA	TRBV20-1	TRBJ2-1	TGCAGTGCTTCGACAGGGTTGGGCTCCTACAATGAGCAGTTCTTC	CSASTGLGSYNEQFF
NA	many	TRBV11-2	TRBJ2-6	TGTGCCAGCAGCTTATCCGCGCGGTCTGGGGCCAACGTCCTGACTTTC	CASSLSARSGANVLTF
NA	few	TRBV20-1	TRBJ2-5	TGCAGTGCTAGAGATTACCGAGAGACCCAGTACTTC	CSARDYRETQYF
TRBD1	many	TRBV14	TRBJ2-7	TGTGCCAGCAGCCCTTGGACAGGGGATGCCGAGCAGTACTTC	CASSPWTGDAEQYF
TRBD1	many	TRBV5-6	TRBJ1-5	TGTGCCAGCAGCTGGGGGGACAGGGGGTCTCAGCCCCAGCATTTT	CASSWGDRGSQPQHF
TRBD1	NA	TRBV10-3	TRBJ2-1	TGTGCCATCAGTGAGGGGACAGGTTACAATGAGCAGTTCTTC	CAISEGTGYNEQFF
TRBD1	many	TRBV20-1	TRBJ2-4	TGCAGTGCTAGAGACTCTATCCGGGACAGGGTAGACATTCAGTACTTC	CSARDSIRDRVDIQYF
NA	NA	TRBV20-1	TRBJ2-1	TGCAGTGCTAGACTAGGGGACCACAATGAGCAGTTCTTC	CSARLGDHNEQFF
NA	many	TRBV20-1	TRBJ1-3	TGCAGTGCTAGAGCGGGGTACGGAAACACCATATATTTT	CSARAGYGNTIYF
NA	few	TRBV18	TRBJ2-7	TGTGCCAGCTCACCACACGTAGGGGCCGACGAGCAGTACTTC	CASSPHVGADEQYF
NA	many	TRBV5-1	TRBJ1-1	TGCGCCAGCAGCTCCGGACGGGGGACTGAAGCTTTCTTT	CASSSGRGTEAFF
NA	many	TRBV10-3	TRBJ1-1	TGTGCCATCACCACGGGGGAGAAAAACACTGAAGCTTTCTTT	CAITTGEKNTEAFF
NA	few	TRBV29-1	TRBJ1-1	TGCAGCGGAGAGCAGGGACCGAACACTGAAGCTTTCTTT	CSGEQGPNTEAFF
TRBD1	NA	TRBV12-3/TRBV12-4	TRBJ2-5	TGTGCCAGCAGCTGGACAGGGCCCGCGGAGACCCAGTACTTC	CASSWTGPAETQYF
NA	few	TRBV5-1	TRBJ1-3	TGCGCCAGCAGCACTGCCGGCTCTGGAAACACCATATATTTT	CASSTAGSGNTIYF
NA	many	TRBV21-1	TRBJ2-7	TGTGCCAGCAGCAAAAGACAGTCCTCTGTTGGCGGGAGCTCCTACGAGCAGTACTTC	CASSKRQSSVGGSSYEQYF
NA	many	TRBV5-5	TRBJ2-2	TGTGCCAGCAGCTACCAGGAGGTCGGGGAGCTGTTTTTT	CASSYQEVGELFF
TRBD1	many	TRBV29-1	TRBJ2-1	TGCAGCGTTGACGGGACAGGGGTCAATGAGCAGTTCTTC	CSVDGTGVNEQFF
TRBD2	NA	TRBV6-1	TRBJ2-1	TGTGCCAGCAGTGAAGCCCGGACTAGCGGGAGGCCCTATGAGCAGTTCTTC	CASSEARTSGRPYEQFF
TRBD1	many	TRBV7-7	TRBJ2-5	TGTGCTAGCAGCTTAGCAGGGGGCGGACAGACCCAGTACTTC	CASSLAGGGQTQYF
NA	NA	TRBV20-1	TRBJ2-7	TGCAGTGCTAGTAGGTCCCGAGATGAATGGCCAGGTTACGAGCAGTACTTC	CSASRSRDEWPGYEQYF
NA	few	TRBV20-1	TRBJ1-1	TGCAGTGCCAAGGGACAGAACACTGAAGCTTTCTTT	CSAKGQNTEAFF
TRBD1	many	TRBV5-4	TRBJ1-1	TGTGCCAGCAGCGGGACAGGGAGTTACACTGAAGCTTTCTTT	CASSGTGSYTEAFF
NA	many	TRBV19	TRBJ1-6	TGTGCCAGTAGTATCGGGGGGCCACCCCTCCACTTT	CASSIGGPPLHF
NA	many	TRBV28	TRBJ1-1	TGTGCCAGCAGGACGACCATGAACACTGAAGCTTTCTTT	CASRTTMNTEAFF
NA	many	TRBV5-1	TRBJ2-2	TGCGCCAGCAGCTTGCCAGGTAGCGGGGAGCTGTTTTTT	CASSLPGSGELFF
NA	once	TRBV15	TRBJ2-7	TGTGCCACCAGCAGAGATGACGGAGGCTCCTACGAGCAGTACTTC	CATSRDDGGSYEQYF
NA	many	TRBV11-2	TRBJ2-2	TGTGCCAGCAGCTTGCCCCGGGGGCCGGGCACCGGGGAGCTGTTTTTT	CASSLPRGPGTGELFF
TRBD2	NA	TRBV20-1	TRBJ2-1	TGCAGCGGCATTGGGGCGGGAGGGCCTTCCTACAATGAGCAGTTCTTC	CSGIGAGGPSYNEQFF
NA	few	TRBV5-1	TRBJ1-2	TGCGCCAGCAGCTTTGGGACTAACTATGGCTACACCTTC	CASSFGTNYGYTF
NA	many	TRBV28	TRBJ2-7	TGTGCCAGCAGCACATCGGGACTCGCCTACGAGCAGTACTTC	CASSTSGLAYEQYF
TRBD1	many	TRBV20-1	TRBJ2-7	TGCAGTCCCCAGACAGGGTTAAACGAGCAGTACTTC	CSPQTGLNEQYF
TRBD2	few	TRBV6-5	TRBJ2-5	TGTGCCAGCAGTTACTCGAGCGGGGCCACCGCCCCCAAGACCCAGTACTTC	CASSYSSGATAPKTQYF
NA	many	TRBV7-9	TRBJ2-2	TGTGCCACTTTTTTTGTACGGGGCTTGAACACCGGGGAGCTGTTTTTT	CATFFVRGLNTGELFF
TRBD2	NA	TRBV6-1	TRBJ2-1	TGTGCCAGCAGTGAATATGGGACTAGCGGGACGAGCTCCTACAATGAGCAGTTCTTC	CASSEYGTSGTSSYNEQFF
NA	few	TRBV28	TRBJ1-6	TGTGCCAGCAGTGCCCGGGTGGGGAGCTCCTATAATTCACCCCTCCACTTT	CASSARVGSSYNSPLHF
NA	NA	TRBV16	TRBJ1-4	TGTGCCAGCAGCCAATCGAGGGGAATTAATGAAAAACTGTTTTTT	CASSQSRGINEKLFF
NA	many	TRBV11-2	TRBJ2-2	TGTGCCAGCAGCCGGAGTTACACCGGGGAGCTGTTTTTT	CASSRSYTGELFF